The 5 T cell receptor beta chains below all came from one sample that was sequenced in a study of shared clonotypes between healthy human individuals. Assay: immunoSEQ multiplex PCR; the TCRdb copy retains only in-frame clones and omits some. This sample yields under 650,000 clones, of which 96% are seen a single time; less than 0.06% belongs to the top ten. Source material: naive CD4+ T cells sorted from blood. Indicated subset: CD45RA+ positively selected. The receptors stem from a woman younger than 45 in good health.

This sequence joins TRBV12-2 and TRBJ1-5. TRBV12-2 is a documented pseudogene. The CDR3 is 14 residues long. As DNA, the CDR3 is TGTGCAAGTCGCTTCCCGGGCAGCCATCAGCCCCAGCATTTT. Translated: CASRFPGSHQPQHF.

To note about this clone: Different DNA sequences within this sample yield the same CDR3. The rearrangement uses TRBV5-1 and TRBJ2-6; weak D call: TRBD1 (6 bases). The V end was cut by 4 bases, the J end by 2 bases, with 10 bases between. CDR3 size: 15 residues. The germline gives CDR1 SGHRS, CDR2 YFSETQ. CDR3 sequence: CASSLQGAGANVLTF. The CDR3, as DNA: TGCGCCAGCAGCCTACAGGGTGCTGGGGCCAACGTCCTGACTTTC.

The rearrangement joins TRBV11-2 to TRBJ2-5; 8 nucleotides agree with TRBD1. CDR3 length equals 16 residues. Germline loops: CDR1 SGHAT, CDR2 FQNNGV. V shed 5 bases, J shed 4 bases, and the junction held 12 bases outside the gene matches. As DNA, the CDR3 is TGTGCCAGCAGCGCAAACAACAGGGGGTCGGGAGAGACCCAGTACTTC. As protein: CASSANNRGSGETQYF.

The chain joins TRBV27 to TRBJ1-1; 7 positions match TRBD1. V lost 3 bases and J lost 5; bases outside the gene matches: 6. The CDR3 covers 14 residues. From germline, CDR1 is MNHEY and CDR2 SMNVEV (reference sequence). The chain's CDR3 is CASSFLDRETEAFF. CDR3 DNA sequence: TGTGCCAGCAGTTTCCTCGACAGGGAGACTGAAGCTTTCTTT.

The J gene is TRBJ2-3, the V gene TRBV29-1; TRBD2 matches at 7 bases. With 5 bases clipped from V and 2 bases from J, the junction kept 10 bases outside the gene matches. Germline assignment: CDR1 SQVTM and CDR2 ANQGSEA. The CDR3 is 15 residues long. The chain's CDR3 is CSVLAASGFTDTQYF. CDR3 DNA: TGCAGCGTTCTCGCGGCTAGCGGATTCACAGATACGCAGTATTTT.